This record looks at one TCR beta chain sequence and its context. The antigen is not known. V lost 4 bases and J 5 bases, leaving 12 bases between the germline ends. CDR1 and CDR2 from the germline V gene are SGHRS and YFSETQ. The length of the CDR3 is 13 residues. This sample stems from a study of T cell responses to AZD1222 COVID-19 vaccine. The study, taken as a whole, reports: Spike-specific TCR breadth and depth were elevated following two AZD1222 doses. CD4 TCRs covered the whole spike, strongest at regions 160-218 and 743-854.

Data came from immunoSEQ multiplex PCR; TCRdb stores just in-frame clones and leaves some out. Found here are 95,000 to 150,000 clones, about 90% of them singletons; the top ten hold almost 5.5%. Sequenced here: peripheral blood, sampled on day 0 of AZD1222 vaccination. V and J are TRBV5-1 and TRBJ1-1; D is undetermined. This clonotype was obtained from an adult in good health. The CDR3, as DNA: TGCGCCAGCAGCCCTACGCGAGGAACTGAAGCTTTCTTT. Amino acid sequence: CASSPTRGTEAFF.